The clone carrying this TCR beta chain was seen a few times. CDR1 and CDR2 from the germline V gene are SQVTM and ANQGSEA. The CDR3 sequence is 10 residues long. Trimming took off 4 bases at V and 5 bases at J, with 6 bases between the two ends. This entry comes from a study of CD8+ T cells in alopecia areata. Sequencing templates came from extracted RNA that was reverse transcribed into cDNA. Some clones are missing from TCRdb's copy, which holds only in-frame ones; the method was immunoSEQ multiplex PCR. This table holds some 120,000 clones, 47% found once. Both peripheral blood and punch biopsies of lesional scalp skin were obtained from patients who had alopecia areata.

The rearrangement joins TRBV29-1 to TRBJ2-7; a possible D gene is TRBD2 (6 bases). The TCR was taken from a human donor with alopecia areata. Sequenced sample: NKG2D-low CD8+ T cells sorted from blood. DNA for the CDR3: TGCAGCGTTGGGAGGGACGAGCAGTACTTC. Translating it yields CSVGRDEQYF.